Listed below are T cell receptor beta chains from one sample, sequenced in a study of blood T cell repertoires in COVID-19. The repertoire was sequenced with immunoSEQ multiplex PCR; TCRdb's copy has only in-frame clones and lacks some. The sample has around 220,000 clones; 86% are singletons. The sequenced sample was peripheral blood. Receptor source: a woman between 45 and 60 years old with acute or convalescent COVID-19. CDR3s include the opening cysteine and the closing phenylalanine or tryptophan. Each record gives: clone size, D gene, J gene, V gene, CDR3 DNA, CDR3 protein. D genes are given only for firm matches. Size is stated for part of the rows, as once, few or many counts, or as a class when the clone is expanded.

. . TRBJ2-7 TRBV19 TGTGCCAGTAGCCCCGGGACTCCACTAGGTGAGCAGTACTTC CASSPGTPLGEQYF
once . TRBJ2-7 TRBV7-8 TGTGCCAGCAGCTTAGCTACGGGCGAGCAGTACTTC CASSLATGEQYF
. TRBD1 TRBJ2-7 TRBV6-5 TGTGCCAGCAGTTACCGACAGGGGGTTTCCTACGAGCAGTACTTC CASSYRQGVSYEQYF
. TRBD2 TRBJ2-3 TRBV18 TGTGCCAGCTCACCACTATGGGTAGCGGGAGCTAGCACAGATACGCAGTATTTT CASSPLWVAGASTDTQYF
. . TRBJ2-1 TRBV14 TGTGCCAGCAGCCCCCCAGGGCGGAATGAGCAGTTCTTC CASSPPGRNEQFF
. . TRBJ1-5 TRBV6-1 TGTGCCAGCAGTGAAGCGTGGGGGCTCAATCAGCCCCAGCATTTT CASSEAWGLNQPQHF
. TRBD2 TRBJ2-1 TRBV10-1 TGCGCCAGCACCATGAGTGGGACTAGCGGGAGTCGGCAGTTCTTC CASTMSGTSGSRQFF
. TRBD1 TRBJ2-2 TRBV11-3 TGTGCCAGCAGCGGATTCGGGACAGACGCCGGGGAGCTGTTTTTT CASSGFGTDAGELFF
. . TRBJ2-1 TRBV24-1 TGTGCCACCAGTGGGACAGATTACAATGAGCAGTTCTTC CATSGTDYNEQFF
few . TRBJ2-1 TRBV24-1 TGTGCCACCAGTGATTTCCGAGAGAGCTACAATGAGCAGTTCTTC CATSDFRESYNEQFF